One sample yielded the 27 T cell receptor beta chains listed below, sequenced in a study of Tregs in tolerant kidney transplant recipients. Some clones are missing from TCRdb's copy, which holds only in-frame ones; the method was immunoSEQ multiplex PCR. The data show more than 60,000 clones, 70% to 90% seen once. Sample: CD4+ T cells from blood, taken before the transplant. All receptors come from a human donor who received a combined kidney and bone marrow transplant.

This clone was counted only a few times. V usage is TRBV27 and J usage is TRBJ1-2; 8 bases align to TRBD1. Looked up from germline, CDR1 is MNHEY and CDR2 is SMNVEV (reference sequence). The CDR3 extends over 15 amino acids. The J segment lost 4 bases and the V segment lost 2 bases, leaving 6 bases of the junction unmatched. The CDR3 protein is CASSLEGTGGYGYTF. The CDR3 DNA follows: TGTGCCAGCAGTTTAGAGGGTACAGGGGGCTATGGCTACACCTTC.

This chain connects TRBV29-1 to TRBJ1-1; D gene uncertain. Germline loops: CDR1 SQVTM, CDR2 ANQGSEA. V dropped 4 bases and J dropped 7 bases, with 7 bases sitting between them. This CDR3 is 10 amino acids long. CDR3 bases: TGCAGCGTTGGCCAGATTGAAGCTTTCTTT. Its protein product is CSVGQIEAFF.

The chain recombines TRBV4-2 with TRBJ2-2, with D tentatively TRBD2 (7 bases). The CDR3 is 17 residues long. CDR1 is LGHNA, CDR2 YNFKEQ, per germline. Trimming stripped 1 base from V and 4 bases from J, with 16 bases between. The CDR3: CASSQGGGLAFTGELFF. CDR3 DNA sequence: TGTGCCAGCAGCCAAGGGGGGGGCCTAGCGTTCACCGGGGAGCTGTTTTTT.

CDR3 residues: CASSAISGSGGNEQFF. The CDR3 region has the DNA TGTGCCAGCAGCGCTATCAGCGGGAGTGGAGGGAATGAGCAGTTCTTC. This sequence joins TRBV7-9 and TRBJ2-1; 8 nucleotides line up with TRBD2. This CDR3 has 16 residues. After removal of 5 bases from V and 7 bases from J, the junction contained 13 bases not matched to a gene. CDR1 SEHNR and CDR2 FQNEAQ come from the germline V gene (reference sequence). The whole variable domain, filled in from reference TRBV7-9 and TRBJ2-1, reads DTGVSQNPRHKITKRGQNVTFRCDPISEHNRLYWYRQTLGQGPEFLTYFQNEAQLEKSRLLSDRFSAERPKGSFSTLEIQRTEQGDSAMYLCASSAISGSGGNEQFFGPGTRLTVL.

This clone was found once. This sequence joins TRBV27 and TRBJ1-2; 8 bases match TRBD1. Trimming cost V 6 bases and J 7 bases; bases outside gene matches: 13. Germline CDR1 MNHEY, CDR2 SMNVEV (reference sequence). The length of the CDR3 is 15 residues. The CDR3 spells CASRRGIDRGIGYTF. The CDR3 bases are TGTGCCAGCAGGCGGGGGATCGACAGGGGAATTGGCTACACCTTC.

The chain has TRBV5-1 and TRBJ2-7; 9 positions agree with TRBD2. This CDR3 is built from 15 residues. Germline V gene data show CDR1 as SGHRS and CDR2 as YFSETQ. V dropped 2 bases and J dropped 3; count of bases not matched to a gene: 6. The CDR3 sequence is CASSFLAGALYEQYF. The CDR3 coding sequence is TGCGCCAGCAGCTTTTTAGCGGGAGCCCTCTACGAGCAGTACTTC. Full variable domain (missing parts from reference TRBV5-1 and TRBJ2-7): KAGVTQTPRYLIKTRGQQVTLSCSPISGHRSVSWYQQTPGQGLQFLFEYFSETQRNKGNFPGRFSGRQFSNSRSEMNVSTLELGDSALYLCASSFLAGALYEQYFGPGTRLTVT.

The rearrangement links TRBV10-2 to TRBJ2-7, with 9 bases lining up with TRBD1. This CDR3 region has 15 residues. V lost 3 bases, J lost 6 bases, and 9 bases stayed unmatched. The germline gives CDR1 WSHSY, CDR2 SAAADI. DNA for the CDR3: TGCGCCAGCAGTGAACCGGGACAGGGTCCTCCCGAGCAGTACTTC. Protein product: CASSEPGQGPPEQYF.

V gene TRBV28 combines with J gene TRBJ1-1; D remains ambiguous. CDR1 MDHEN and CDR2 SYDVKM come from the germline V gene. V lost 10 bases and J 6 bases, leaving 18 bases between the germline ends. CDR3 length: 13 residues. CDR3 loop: CAITPGNPPEAFF. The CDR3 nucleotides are TGTGCCATCACCCCAGGCAACCCTCCTGAAGCTTTCTTT.

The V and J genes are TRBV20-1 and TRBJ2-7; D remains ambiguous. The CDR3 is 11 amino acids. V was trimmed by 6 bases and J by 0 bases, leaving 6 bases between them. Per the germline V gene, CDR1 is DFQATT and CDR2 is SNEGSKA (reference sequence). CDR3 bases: TGCAGTGCCTTATTCTCCTACGAGCAGTACTTC. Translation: CSALFSYEQYF.

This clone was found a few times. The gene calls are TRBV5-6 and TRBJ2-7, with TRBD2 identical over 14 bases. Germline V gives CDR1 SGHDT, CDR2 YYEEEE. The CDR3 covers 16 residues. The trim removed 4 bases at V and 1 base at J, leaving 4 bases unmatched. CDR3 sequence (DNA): TGTGCCAGCAGCCTCCGGACTAGCGGGAGGTCCTACGAGCAGTACTTC. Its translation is CASSLRTSGRSYEQYF.

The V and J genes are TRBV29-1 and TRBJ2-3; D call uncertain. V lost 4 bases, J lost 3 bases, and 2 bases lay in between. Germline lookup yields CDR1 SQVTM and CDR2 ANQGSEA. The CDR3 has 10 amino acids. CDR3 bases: TGCAGCGTTGCAACAGATACGCAGTATTTT. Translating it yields CSVATDTQYF.

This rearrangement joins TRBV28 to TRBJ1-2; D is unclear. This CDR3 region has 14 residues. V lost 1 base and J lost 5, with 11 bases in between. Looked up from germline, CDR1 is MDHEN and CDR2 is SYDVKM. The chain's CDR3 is CASSLSSPSYGYTF. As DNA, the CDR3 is TGTGCCAGCAGTTTATCCTCCCCGAGTTATGGCTACACCTTC.

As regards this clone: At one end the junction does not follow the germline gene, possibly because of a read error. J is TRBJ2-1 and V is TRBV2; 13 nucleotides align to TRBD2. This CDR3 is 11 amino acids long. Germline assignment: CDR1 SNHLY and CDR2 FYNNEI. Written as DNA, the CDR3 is TGCGGACTAGCGGGAGCACGCGAGCAGTTCTTC. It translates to CGLAGAREQFF.

Here the CDR3 DNA reads TGTGCCAGCAGCTTACCTGGGGGGGGCTACACCTTC. It codes for CASSLPGGGYTF. The chain has TRBV7-9 and TRBJ1-2, with D perhaps TRBD1 (5 bases). V lost 2 bases to trimming and J lost 8 bases, with 9 bases between them. Germline values: CDR1 SEHNR, CDR2 FQNEAQ (reference sequence). The CDR3 sequence is 12 residues long. Full variable domain (outside the CDR3, taken from reference TRBV7-9 and TRBJ1-2): DTGVSQNPRHKITKRGQNVTFRCDPISEHNRLYWYRQTLGQGPEFLTYFQNEAQLEKSRLLSDRFSAERPKGSFSTLEIQRTEQGDSAMYLCASSLPGGGYTFGSGTRLTVV.

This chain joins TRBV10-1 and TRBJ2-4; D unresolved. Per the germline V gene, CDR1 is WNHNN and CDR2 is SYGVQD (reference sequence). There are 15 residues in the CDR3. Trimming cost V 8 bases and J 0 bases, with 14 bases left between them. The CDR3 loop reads CASLFGLLAKNIQYF. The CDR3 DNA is TGCGCCAGCCTTTTTGGGCTCCTAGCCAAAAACATTCAGTACTTC.

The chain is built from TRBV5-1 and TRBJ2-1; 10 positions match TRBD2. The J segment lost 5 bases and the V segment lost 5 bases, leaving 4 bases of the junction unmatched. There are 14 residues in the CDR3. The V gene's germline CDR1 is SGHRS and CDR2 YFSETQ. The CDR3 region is CASRGTSANNEQFF. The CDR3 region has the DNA TGCGCCAGCAGAGGGACTAGCGCGAACAATGAGCAGTTCTTC.

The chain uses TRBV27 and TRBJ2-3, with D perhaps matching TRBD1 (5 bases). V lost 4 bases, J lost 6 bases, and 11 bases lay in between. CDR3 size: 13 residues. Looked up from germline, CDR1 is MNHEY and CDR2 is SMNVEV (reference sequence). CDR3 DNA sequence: TGTGCCAGCAGTTGGGGCCCTTGGGATACGCAGTATTTT. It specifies CASSWGPWDTQYF.

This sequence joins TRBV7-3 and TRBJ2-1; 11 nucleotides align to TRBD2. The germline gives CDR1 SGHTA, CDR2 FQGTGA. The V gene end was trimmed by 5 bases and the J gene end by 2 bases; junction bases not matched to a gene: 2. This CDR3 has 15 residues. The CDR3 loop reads CASSAGLAAYNEQFF. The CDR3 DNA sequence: TGTGCCAGCAGCGCGGGACTAGCGGCCTACAATGAGCAGTTCTTC.

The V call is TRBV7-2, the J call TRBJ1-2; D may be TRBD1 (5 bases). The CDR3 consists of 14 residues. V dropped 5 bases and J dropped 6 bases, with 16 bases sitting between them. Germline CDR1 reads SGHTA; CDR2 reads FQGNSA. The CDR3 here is CASSTPRGPDGYTF. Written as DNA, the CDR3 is TGTGCCAGCAGCACCCCGCGGGGACCGGATGGCTACACCTTC.

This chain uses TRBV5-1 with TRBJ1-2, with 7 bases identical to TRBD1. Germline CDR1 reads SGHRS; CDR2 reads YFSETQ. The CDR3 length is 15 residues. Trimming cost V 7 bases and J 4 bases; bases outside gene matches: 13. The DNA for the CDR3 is TGCGCCAGCCGGGACGACAGGGAATATGCCTATGGCTACACCTTC. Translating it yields CASRDDREYAYGYTF.

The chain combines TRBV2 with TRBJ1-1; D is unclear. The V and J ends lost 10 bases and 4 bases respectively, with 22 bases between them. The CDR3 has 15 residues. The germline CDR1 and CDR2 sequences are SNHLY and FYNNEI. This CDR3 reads CATRTGSLEGTEAFF. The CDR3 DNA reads TGTGCCACCCGGACTGGATCTTTGGAAGGCACTGAAGCTTTCTTT.

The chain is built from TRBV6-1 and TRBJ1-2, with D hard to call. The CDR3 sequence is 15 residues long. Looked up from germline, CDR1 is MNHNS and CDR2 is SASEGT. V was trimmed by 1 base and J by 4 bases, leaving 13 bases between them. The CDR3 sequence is CASSEGQNLLYGYTF. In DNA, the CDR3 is TGTGCCAGCAGTGAAGGGCAGAACCTCCTCTATGGCTACACCTTC.

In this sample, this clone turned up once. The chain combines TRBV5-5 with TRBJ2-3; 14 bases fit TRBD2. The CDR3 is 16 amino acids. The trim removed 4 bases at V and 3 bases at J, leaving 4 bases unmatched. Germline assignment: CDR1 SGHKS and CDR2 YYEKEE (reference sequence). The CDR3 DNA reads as TGTGCCAGCAGCCCAGGGACTAGCGGGAGAACAGATACGCAGTATTTT. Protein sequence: CASSPGTSGRTDTQYF.

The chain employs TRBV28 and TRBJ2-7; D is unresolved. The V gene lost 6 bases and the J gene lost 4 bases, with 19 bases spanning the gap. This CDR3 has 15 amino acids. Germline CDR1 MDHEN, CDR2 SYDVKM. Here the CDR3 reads CASSPISPVQYEQYF. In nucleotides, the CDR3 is TGTGCCAGCAGCCCAATCTCACCCGTTCAGTACGAGCAGTACTTC.

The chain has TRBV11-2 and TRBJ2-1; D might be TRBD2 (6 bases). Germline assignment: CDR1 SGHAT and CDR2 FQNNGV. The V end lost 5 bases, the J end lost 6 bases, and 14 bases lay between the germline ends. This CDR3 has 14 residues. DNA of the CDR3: TGTGCCAGCAGCCCCGCCCAGGGAGGCAATGAGCAGTTCTTC. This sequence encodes CASSPAQGGNEQFF.

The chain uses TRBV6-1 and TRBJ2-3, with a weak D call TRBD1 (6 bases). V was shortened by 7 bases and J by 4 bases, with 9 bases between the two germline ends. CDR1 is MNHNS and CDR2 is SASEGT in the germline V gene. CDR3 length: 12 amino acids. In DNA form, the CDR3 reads TGTGCCAGCACCTCAGGGGCAGATACGCAGTATTTT. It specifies CASTSGADTQYF.

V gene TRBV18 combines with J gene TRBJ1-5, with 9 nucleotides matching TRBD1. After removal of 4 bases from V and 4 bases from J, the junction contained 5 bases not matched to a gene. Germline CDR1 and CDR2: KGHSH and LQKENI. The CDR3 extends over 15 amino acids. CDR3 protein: CASSQLGQGNQPQHF. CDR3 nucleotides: TGTGCCAGCTCACAACTCGGACAGGGGAATCAGCCCCAGCATTTT.